The clone carrying this TCR beta chain was detected ten times or more. There are 16 residues in the CDR3. Germline CDR1 and CDR2: LGHNA and YNFKEQ. The J segment lost 0 bases and the V segment lost 4 bases, leaving 8 bases of the junction unmatched. This record comes from a study of T cells after yellow fever vaccination. MiXCR was run by TCRdb on the 5' RACE reads, yielding one entry per CDR3 protein. The data hold some 250,000 distinct CDR3 sequences, with 3.6% observed a single time. The source is a man aged 18-30 years who received the YFV17D yellow fever vaccine. V is TRBV4-2 and J is TRBJ2-5; 7 bases match TRBD1. The source material was PBMCs, sampled 15 days after the yellow fever booster vaccination. The CDR3 spells CASSPTPGTDQETQYF. The CDR3 DNA follows: TGTGCCAGCAGCCCCACGCCCGGGACAGACCAAGAGACCCAGTACTTC.